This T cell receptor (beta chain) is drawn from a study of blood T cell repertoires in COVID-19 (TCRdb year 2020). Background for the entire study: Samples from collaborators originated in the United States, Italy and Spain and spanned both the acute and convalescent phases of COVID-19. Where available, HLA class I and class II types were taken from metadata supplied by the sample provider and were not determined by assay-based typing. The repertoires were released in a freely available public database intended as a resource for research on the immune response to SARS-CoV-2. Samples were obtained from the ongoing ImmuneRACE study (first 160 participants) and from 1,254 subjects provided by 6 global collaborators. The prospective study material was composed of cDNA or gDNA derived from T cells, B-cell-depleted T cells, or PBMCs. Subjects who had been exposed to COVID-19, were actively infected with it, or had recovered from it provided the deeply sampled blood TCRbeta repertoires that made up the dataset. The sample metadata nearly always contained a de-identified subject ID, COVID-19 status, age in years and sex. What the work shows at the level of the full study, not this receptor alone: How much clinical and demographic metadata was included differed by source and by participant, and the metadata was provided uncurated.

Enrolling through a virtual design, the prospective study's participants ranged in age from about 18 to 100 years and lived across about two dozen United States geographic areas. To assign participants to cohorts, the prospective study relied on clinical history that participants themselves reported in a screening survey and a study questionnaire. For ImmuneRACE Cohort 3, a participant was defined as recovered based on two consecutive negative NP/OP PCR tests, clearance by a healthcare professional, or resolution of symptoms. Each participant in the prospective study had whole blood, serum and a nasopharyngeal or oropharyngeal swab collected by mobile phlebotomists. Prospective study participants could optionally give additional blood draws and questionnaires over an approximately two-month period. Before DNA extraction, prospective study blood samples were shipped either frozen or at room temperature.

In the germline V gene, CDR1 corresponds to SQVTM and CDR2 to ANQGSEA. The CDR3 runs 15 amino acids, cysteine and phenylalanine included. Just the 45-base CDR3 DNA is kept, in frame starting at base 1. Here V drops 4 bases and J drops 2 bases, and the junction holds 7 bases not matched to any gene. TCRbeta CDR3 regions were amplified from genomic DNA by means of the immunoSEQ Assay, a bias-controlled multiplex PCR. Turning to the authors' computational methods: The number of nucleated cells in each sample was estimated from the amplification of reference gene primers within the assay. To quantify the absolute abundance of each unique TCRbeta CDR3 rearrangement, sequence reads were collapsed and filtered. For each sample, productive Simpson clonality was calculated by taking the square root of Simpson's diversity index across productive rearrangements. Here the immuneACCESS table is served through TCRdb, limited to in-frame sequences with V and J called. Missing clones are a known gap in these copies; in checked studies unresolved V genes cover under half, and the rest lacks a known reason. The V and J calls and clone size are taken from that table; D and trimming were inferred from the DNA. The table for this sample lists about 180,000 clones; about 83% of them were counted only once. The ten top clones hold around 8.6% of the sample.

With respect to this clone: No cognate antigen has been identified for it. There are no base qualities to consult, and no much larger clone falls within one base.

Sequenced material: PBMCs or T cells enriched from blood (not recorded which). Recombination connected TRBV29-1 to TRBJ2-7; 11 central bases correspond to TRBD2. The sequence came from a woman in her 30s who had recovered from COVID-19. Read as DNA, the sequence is TGCAGCGTTGTGTGGGTACTAGCGGGAGCCTACGAGCAGTACTTC. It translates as CSVVWVLAGAYEQYF.